This T cell receptor (beta chain) was sequenced during a study of vaccination and CD4 T cells after COVID-19. Study-level information: Six males and four females, two Hispanic, made up the convalescents. As a positive control, some control cultures were given a CEFX pool, while others were given an HIV-1 Nef pool or no peptide.

Whole-study results and caveats: A nonsignificant rise from roughly 21 to 40 was seen in the median number of SARS-CoV-2-reactive clonotypes.

Documented treatment: approximately 11-day PBMC culture with coronavirus spike peptide pools or control peptides (ViraFEST assay). Cultures used 1.5 million to 2.5 million PBMCs per well, 8.5 to 10 IU/ml IL-2 and approximately 10 ug/ml peptides. In its sample, this clonotype was seen a few times. Its antigen remains unidentified. The CDR3 runs 14 residues. V shed 5 bases, J shed 1 base, and the junction held 6 bases outside the gene matches. Germline values: CDR1 DFQATT, CDR2 SNEGSKA (reference sequence). An Oncomine TCR Beta short-read assay was used to sequence the DNA from cultured CD4+ T cells. MiXCR was run by TCRdb on the PCR reads, yielding one entry per CDR3 protein. The data hold some 16,000 distinct CDR3 sequences, with 45% to 50% observed a single time.

The chain carries TRBV20-1 and TRBJ1-1; 8 positions match TRBD1. The sequenced sample was CD4+ T cells from blood, cultured in vitro. The receptor was derived from a human donor who had recovered from COVID-19. Written as DNA, the CDR3 is TGCAGTGCTCAGGGGGCAGCTGAGAACACTGAAGCTTTCTTT. It specifies CSAQGAAENTEAFF.